The T cell receptor (beta chain) described here comes from a study of neoadjuvant anti-PD-1 for oral cavity cancer. Looking at the study overall: Most patients had three to four biweekly doses of 3 mg/kg nivolumab before resection. General study results and limits: After neoadjuvant nivolumab, PBMC T cell clonality was significantly higher in non-responders than responders.

Cohort: HPV-negative, locally advanced oral cavity squamous cell carcinoma patients. Of note for this clone: No antigen is known for it.

This table comes from immunoSEQ multiplex PCR, and its TCRdb copy is limited to in-frame clones, with some not included. The repertoire consists of approximately 83,000 clones, with approximately 84% occurring once and the leading ten covering around 3.2%. This CDR3 is built from 14 residues. Trimming removed 1 base at V and 11 bases at J, with 17 bases between. Germline V gene data show CDR1 as SGHAT and CDR2 as FQNNGV. Material: PBMCs, obtained before nivolumab (anti-PD-1) treatment. The genes are TRBV11-2 and TRBJ1-1, with unresolved D. The receptor was derived from a person between 35 and 79 years old with oral cavity squamous cell carcinoma. CDR3 amino acids: CASSLGFGRVGAFF. The CDR3 nucleotides are TGTGCCAGCAGCTTAGGATTCGGGAGGGTAGGCGCTTTCTTT. Based on the CDR3 plus reference TRBV11-2 and TRBJ1-1, the full variable domain is EAGVAQSPRYKIIEKRQSVAFWCNPISGHATLYWYQQILGQGPKLLIQFQNNGVVDDSQLPKDRFSAERLKGVDSTLKIQPAKLEDSAVYLCASSLGFGRVGAFFGQGTRLTVV.